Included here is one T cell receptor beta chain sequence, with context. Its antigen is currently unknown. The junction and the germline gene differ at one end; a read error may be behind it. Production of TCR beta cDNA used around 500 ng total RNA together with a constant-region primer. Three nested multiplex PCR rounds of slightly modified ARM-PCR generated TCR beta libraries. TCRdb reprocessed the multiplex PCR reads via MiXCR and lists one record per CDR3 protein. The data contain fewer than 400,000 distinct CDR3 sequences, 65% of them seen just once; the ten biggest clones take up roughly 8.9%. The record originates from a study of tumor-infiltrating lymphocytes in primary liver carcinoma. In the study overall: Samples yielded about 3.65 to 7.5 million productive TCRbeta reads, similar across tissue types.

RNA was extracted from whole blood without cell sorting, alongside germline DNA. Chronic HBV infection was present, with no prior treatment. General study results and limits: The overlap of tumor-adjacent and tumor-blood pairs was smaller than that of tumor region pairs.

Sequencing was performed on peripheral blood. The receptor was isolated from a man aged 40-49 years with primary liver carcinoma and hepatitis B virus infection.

The CDR3 sequence is CANSGVGGFTDTHYF. DNA of the CDR3: TGTGCCAACAGTGGGGTGGGCGGATTCACAGATACGCACTATTTT. This chain uses TRBV10-3 with TRBJ2-3, with no clear D. The CDR3 totals 15 residues. Germline V lookup: CDR1 ENHRY, CDR2 SYGVKD.